This TCR beta chain was sequenced during a study of identical twins listed by TCRdb under 2016. In terms of the full investigation: TCR alpha and beta repertoires from monozygotic twins, unrelated adults of various ages and cord blood were deep-sequenced to test whether fetal clonotypes persist. To rule out contamination, the twin experiments were replicated at different times with different library preparation protocols. The paper's findings and limits, for the study overall: Abundant cord blood beta clonotypes carried fewer insertions; young adult naive repertoires showed a weaker similar trend, while memory repertoires showed none. Compared with coincidental sharing between unrelated individuals, out-of-frame TCR alpha sequences shared between twins had an excess of sequences with low generation probability. The excess sharing between twins in beta out-of-frame sequences was weaker because fewer shared sequences reduced the signal-to-noise ratio. Invariant T cells such as MAIT and iNKT could partly confound zero-insertion analyses, though diverse VJ usage argued against this for most clonotypes. In monozygotic twins, out-of-frame TCR alpha sharing was systematically underestimated by recombination models, although the models agreed with sharing between unrelated individuals. Because the same donors could not be followed over many years, the conclusions depended on cross-sectional statistical analysis.

Taken from cysteine to phenylalanine, the CDR3 has 15 residues. Only the CDR3 DNA stays, 45 bases, in frame from base 1. CDR1 LGHNA and CDR2 YNFKEQ were looked up in the germline V gene. All donors were healthy Caucasians. The twin cohort comprised three pairs of female monozygotic twins, all aged about 18 to 29 years. CD4+ and CD8+ T cell populations were isolated with positive isolation kits from Invitrogen. As concerns this clonotype: There is no known antigen for this receptor. A single base separates this from a much larger clone, so it may be a read error.

Receptor amplification or capture employed 5' RACE. TCRdb records Illumina HiSeq 2000 as the sequencer. A universal primer binding site was added through template switching, and the final cDNA carried a unique molecular identifier so that TCR cDNA molecules could be counted accurately. Specific primers in the conserved constant-segment region were used to synthesize first-strand cDNA for the TCR alpha and beta chains. To control for contamination, every cDNA library was double barcoded, receiving both a SMART-Mk sample barcode and Illumina barcodes. TruSeq adapter sequences and Illumina sample barcodes were added in two successive PCR steps. TCR alpha and beta cDNA libraries were sequenced on the Illumina HiSeq platform with custom primers. The original methods were these. Unique molecular identifiers were extracted from raw reads with MiGEC, and CDR3 positions were determined with MiXCR. Recombination models were inferred per individual with the repgenHMM and IGoR tools using an EM algorithm. Shared clonotypes were analyzed with the tcR package in R, and sharing was normalized by the product of cloneset sizes. Out-of-frame nonproductive sequences were analyzed to study raw recombination free of thymic and clonal selection effects. TCRdb ran its own pipeline on the public reads, namely fastp trimming at Q25 and MiXCR clone calling, and kept in-frame beta chains. Each entry merges the rows of one CDR3 protein and shows their most common DNA and genes. Clone size and V and J calls follow TCRdb, not the original study. This sample gives around 250,000 distinct CDR3 sequences in total; about 8% of them show up just once. The ten largest clones capture less than 4% of the sample.

The same data also went into a second study, on yellow fever vaccine responses in identical twins. As the second paper documents: The T cell response to vaccination in identical twins was reported by the authors to appear partly convergent and partly personalized. Focusing on identical twins, the study followed the T cell clones that responded to the vaccine, and did so with precision.

The sample consisted of CD8+ T cells sorted from blood. This TCR was recovered from a woman aged 18-29 years in good health. The rearranged segments are TRBV4-2 and TRBJ2-4; the D gene cannot be resolved reliably. The nucleotide sequence reads TGTGCCAGCTGCCAAGAAACAGCCCCGGGAAACATTCAGTACTTC. It is translated as CASCQETAPGNIQYF.